The clone carrying this T cell receptor (beta chain) showed up many times. Antigen: not known. This entry belongs to a study of identical twins. The study's findings and limits: Models predicted too little out-of-frame TCR alpha sharing in monozygotic twins.

This CDR3 has 10 residues. CDR1 SQVTM and CDR2 ANQGSEA come from the germline V gene. V lost 7 bases to trimming and J lost 9 bases, with 12 bases between them. After template switching added a universal primer site, the resulting cDNA carried unique molecular identifiers. TCRdb ran MiXCR on the 5' RACE reads and lists one entry per CDR3 protein. The sample carries about 220,000 distinct CDR3 sequences, roughly a tenth recorded once. Input material: memory (CD45RO+) T cells sorted from blood. This TCR was recovered from a woman aged 18-29 years in good health. The J gene is TRBJ1-1, the V gene TRBV29-1; D ambiguous. The CDR3 bases are TGCAGCGGTGGAGGGAATCAAGCTTTCTTT. Protein: CSGGGNQAFF. The entire variable domain, with the rest obtained from reference TRBV29-1 and TRBJ1-1, is as follows: SAVISQKPSRDICQRGTSLTIQCQVDSQVTMMFWYRQQPGQSLTLIATANQGSEATYESGFVIDKFPISRPNLTFSTLTVSNMSPEDSSIYLCSGGGNQAFFGQGTRLTVV.